Listed here are 30 T cell receptor beta chains from one sample, sequenced in a study of T-cell memory formation after mild COVID-19. TCRdb re-called the 5' RACE reads with MiXCR, one entry per CDR3 protein. The sample contains hundreds of thousands of distinct CDR3 sequences, more than 20% of which appear only once. Sequencing used PBMCs or a T cell subset sorted from them (not recorded which). The receptors were sampled from an adult woman who had mild COVID-19 (a few samples of this study predate the infection). Cell type and time point are not known.

The table lists this clonotype with a count of one. The rearrangement joins TRBV4-3 to TRBJ2-1; TRBD2 matches at 8 bases. J gave up 7 bases and V 4 bases, and 15 bases lay outside the gene matches. Germline-derived CDR1 and CDR2 are LGHNA and YSLEER. The CDR3 extends over 17 amino acids. The CDR3 nucleotides read TGCGCCAGCAGCCGCCGGGAAGCGGGAGCCGGCTTGAATGAGCAGTTCTTC. This gives the protein CASSRREAGAGLNEQFF.

There are a few counts of this clonotype. This sequence joins TRBV5-6 and TRBJ1-5; 8 bases are a match to TRBD1. CDR1 and CDR2 from the germline V gene are SGHDT and YYEEEE. The ends lost 2 bases at V and 6 bases at J; junction bases unmatched: 7. This CDR3 is built from 15 residues. DNA of the CDR3: TGTGCCAGCAGCTTAGGACAGGGAGTCGGTCAGCCCCAGCATTTT. Translated, it gives CASSLGQGVGQPQHF.

The V and J genes are TRBV20-1 and TRBJ2-7; D call uncertain. Germline V gene data show CDR1 as DFQATT and CDR2 as SNEGSKA (reference sequence). The CDR3 spans 16 residues. Trimming took off 0 bases at V and 2 bases at J, with 17 bases between the two ends. CDR3 nucleotides: TGCAGTGCTAGAGATCCTGCAAAGGGTGCAACCTACGAGCAGTACTTC. Its protein is CSARDPAKGATYEQYF.

The J gene is TRBJ2-7, the V gene TRBV14, with D possibly TRBD1 on 6 matching bases. Trimming took 4 bases from V and 2 from J, leaving 18 bases between them. CDR1 and CDR2 (germline): SGHDN, FVKESK. This CDR3 comprises 16 residues. CDR3 in DNA: TGTGCCAGCAGCCCCATCCCAGGGGCGGGCACCTACGAGCAGTACTTC. This sequence encodes CASSPIPGAGTYEQYF.

The V call is TRBV4-2, the J call TRBJ1-1; D gene uncertain. Germline-derived CDR1 and CDR2 are LGHNA and YNFKEQ. This CDR3 region has 15 residues. The V and J ends lost 0 bases and 3 bases respectively, with 11 bases between them. CDR3 amino acids: CASSQDLGQDTEAFF. The CDR3 DNA sequence: TGTGCCAGCAGCCAAGATCTCGGGCAGGACACTGAAGCTTTCTTT.

V gene TRBV20-1 combines with J gene TRBJ2-1; D is possibly TRBD2 (5 bases). CDR1 and CDR2 (germline): DFQATT, SNEGSKA (reference sequence). This CDR3 contains 15 residues. Between the trimmed V and J ends, which lost 6 bases and 7 bases, there was a span of 22 bases. The CDR3 is CSASRSDPRGNEQFF. The CDR3 DNA reads TGCAGTGCAAGCCGTAGCGACCCCCGAGGAAATGAGCAGTTCTTC.

There are many counts of this clonotype. This chain uses TRBV12-3 or TRBV12-4 with TRBJ1-1; TRBD1 aligns across 7 bases. V lost 6 bases and J lost 4; bases outside the gene matches: 11. There are 15 residues in the CDR3. The CDR3 here is CASSPHRGGGTEAFF. As DNA, the CDR3 is TGTGCCAGCAGCCCCCACAGGGGAGGAGGCACTGAAGCTTTCTTT.

This chain links TRBV27 with TRBJ2-7; 7 nucleotides agree with TRBD1. Germline V gene sequence: CDR1 MNHEY, CDR2 SMNVEV (reference sequence). This CDR3 contains 15 residues. The V segment lost 3 bases and the J segment 3 bases; nucleotides outside the gene matches: 8. The CDR3: CASSLTGMGLYEQYF. The CDR3 DNA reads as TGTGCCAGCAGTTTGACAGGGATGGGCCTCTACGAGCAGTACTTC.

V is TRBV10-3 and J is TRBJ1-5; the D is unclear. The germline V gene encodes CDR1 ENHRY and CDR2 SYGVKD. This CDR3 contains 15 residues. The V end was cut by 0 bases, the J end by 0 bases, with 6 bases between. The CDR3 sequence: CAISESQISNQPQHF. The DNA for the CDR3 is TGTGCCATCAGTGAGTCACAGATTAGCAATCAGCCCCAGCATTTT.

V gene TRBV20-1 combines with J gene TRBJ2-1; 10 bases match TRBD2. The junction had 10 bases not matched to a gene; V was cut back by 5 bases and J by 6 bases. This CDR3 spans 15 amino acids. Germline CDR1 is DFQATT and CDR2 is SNEGSKA (reference sequence). The CDR3 nucleotides read TGCAGTGCTGCCCCGGGACTAGCGATTGGCAATGAGCAGTTCTTC. Protein sequence: CSAAPGLAIGNEQFF.

The sample holds a few counts of this clonotype. This rearrangement joins TRBV10-3 to TRBJ2-3; no firm D call. Trimming took off 6 bases at V and 4 bases at J, with 26 bases between the two ends. This CDR3 is 18 amino acids long. Germline CDR1 and CDR2: ENHRY and SYGVKD. This CDR3 is CAISHPPFTGYSADTQYF. CDR3 in DNA: TGTGCCATCAGCCACCCCCCTTTCACTGGGTACAGTGCAGATACGCAGTATTTT.

This clonotype was detected only a few times. This sequence joins TRBV27 and TRBJ1-4, with D unresolved. The CDR3 covers 17 residues. Deletions cut 5 bases from V and 4 bases from J, with 20 bases between. The germline gives CDR1 MNHEY, CDR2 SMNVEV (reference sequence). The DNA for the CDR3 is TGTGCCAGCAGTCCCCGCCTACTAACAAGGGATAATGAAAAACTGTTTTTT. Translation gives CASSPRLLTRDNEKLFF.

This rearrangement joins TRBV27 to TRBJ2-7; maybe TRBD2 (5 bases). The CDR3 is 16 residues long. Trimming removed 3 bases from V and 6 bases from J, with 21 bases in between. Germline assignment: CDR1 MNHEY and CDR2 SMNVEV (reference sequence). The CDR3 sequence is CASSFGGPSSSPEQYF. The CDR3 nucleotides read TGTGCCAGCAGTTTTGGTGGCCCCTCTTCTAGCCCCGAGCAGTACTTC.

This clonotype was picked up a small number of times. The germline gene is not matched at one end of the junction; a read error may be the cause. The V and J genes are TRBV30 and TRBJ2-1; 7 bases line up with TRBD2. The CDR3 consists of 13 residues. Per germline, CDR1 GTSNPN and CDR2 SVGIG (reference sequence). CDR3 bases: TGTGCCTGGAGTGTAGCGGGATACAATGAGCAGTTCTTT. Its protein product is CAWSVAGYNEQFF.

The V and J genes are TRBV2 and TRBJ2-1; either TRBD1 or TRBD2 may supply D (5 bases each). The CDR3 extends over 14 amino acids. Germline-derived CDR1 and CDR2 are SNHLY and FYNNEI. Trimming cost V 6 bases and J 11 bases, with 20 bases left between them. The chain's CDR3 is CASRSSGTIFKQFF. CDR3 coding DNA: TGTGCCAGCAGAAGTTCCGGGACCATTTTTAAGCAGTTCTTC. The whole variable domain, filled in from reference TRBV2 and TRBJ2-1, reads EPEVTQTPSHQVTQMGQEVILRCVPISNHLYFYWYRQILGQKVEFLVSFYNNEISEKSEIFDDQFSVERPDGSNFTLKIRSTKLEDSAMYFCASRSSGTIFKQFFGPGTRLTVL.

The chain is built from TRBV20-1 and TRBJ2-5; TRBD1 aligns across 9 bases. V gave up 6 bases and J gave up 5 bases; unmatched junction bases: 1. This CDR3 has 11 residues. Germline V gene data show CDR1 as DFQATT and CDR2 as SNEGSKA (reference sequence). The CDR3 loop is CSADRGETQYF. CDR3 nucleotides: TGCAGTGCGGACAGGGGTGAGACCCAGTACTTC.

The V call is TRBV15, the J call TRBJ2-7; maybe TRBD1 (5 bases). The CDR3 contains 14 residues. From germline, CDR1 is LNHNV and CDR2 YYDKDF (reference sequence). V shed 0 bases and J shed 2 bases, with 8 bases lying between them. The CDR3 region has the DNA TGTGCCACCAGCAGAGATTTACAGGCCTACGAGCAGTACTTC. Residues: CATSRDLQAYEQYF.

This sequence joins TRBV6-5 and TRBJ1-3; weak D call: TRBD1 (5 bases). This CDR3 is built from 15 residues. Germline assignment: CDR1 MNHEY and CDR2 SVGAGI. With 2 bases removed from V and 1 base from J, the gap between germline ends came to 9 bases. The CDR3 here is CASSYGRTSGNTIYF. CDR3 DNA sequence: TGTGCCAGCAGTTACGGTAGGACATCTGGAAACACCATATATTTT.

This chain links TRBV12-3 or TRBV12-4 with TRBJ2-1; 15 bases align to TRBD2. The CDR3 extends over 20 amino acids. Germline trimming cut 3 bases from V and 2 bases from J; bases unmatched to any gene: 11. Here the CDR3 DNA reads TGTGCCAGCAGTTTCCCGGGACTAGCGGGGGGCGGGAGTGCCTACAATGAGCAGTTCTTC. Amino acid sequence: CASSFPGLAGGGSAYNEQFF.

The sample holds a few counts of this clonotype. The chain recombines TRBV12-3 or TRBV12-4 with TRBJ1-4; 9 bases align to TRBD1. The CDR3 loop spans 16 amino acids. V was clipped by 5 bases and J by 6 bases; unmatched bases: 10. CDR3 sequence reads: CASSLWDREGYEKLFF. The CDR3 coding sequence is TGTGCCAGCAGTCTTTGGGACAGGGAAGGATATGAAAAACTGTTTTTT.

This clonotype has ten or more counts. The V gene is TRBV10-3, the J gene TRBJ2-7; D may correspond to TRBD1 or TRBD2 (5 bases each). CDR1 is ENHRY and CDR2 is SYGVKD in the germline V gene. V was clipped by 3 bases and J by 2 bases, with 14 bases between them. The CDR3 is made up of 15 amino acids. CDR3 protein: CAISDLGTFTYEQYF. In DNA, the CDR3 is TGTGCCATCAGTGATCTCGGGACCTTCACCTACGAGCAGTACTTC.

This chain connects TRBV5-6 to TRBJ2-1; no firm D call. V shed 7 bases and J shed 0 bases, with 14 bases lying between them. Per the germline V gene, CDR1 is SGHDT and CDR2 is YYEEEE. This CDR3 has 15 residues. CDR3 in amino acids: CASLTGPSSYNEQFF. The DNA of the CDR3 is TGTGCCAGCCTTACCGGACCGAGCTCCTACAATGAGCAGTTCTTC.

The V and J genes are TRBV18 and TRBJ2-6; no reliable D call. V gave up 6 bases and J gave up 2 bases, with 11 bases separating them. CDR1 is KGHSH and CDR2 is LQKENI in the germline V gene. The CDR3 covers 15 residues. The CDR3 region has the DNA TGTGCCAGCTCGCAACCAGGCGCTGGGGCCAACGTCCTGACTTTC. As protein: CASSQPGAGANVLTF.

This clonotype occurred a few times. V gene TRBV29-1 combines with J gene TRBJ2-7; 9 bases line up with TRBD1. The CDR3 is 14 amino acids. From germline, CDR1 is SQVTM and CDR2 ANQGSEA. V lost 5 bases, J lost 0 bases, and 5 bases stayed unmatched. The CDR3 DNA sequence: TGCAGCGTTCTGGACAGGGGCCTCTCCTACGAGCAGTACTTC. Protein: CSVLDRGLSYEQYF.

The chain has TRBV7-9 and TRBJ2-3; 10 bases fit TRBD2. Germline loops: CDR1 SEHNR, CDR2 FQNEAQ (reference sequence). The V segment lost 10 bases and the J segment 2 bases; nucleotides outside the gene matches: 6. The CDR3 has 14 amino acids. The CDR3 region is CAISLAGATDTQYF. The CDR3, as DNA: TGTGCCATCTCTCTAGCGGGAGCCACAGATACGCAGTATTTT.

This rearrangement joins TRBV11-2 to TRBJ1-1; D remains ambiguous. Trimming left V 6 bases short and J 0 bases short, with 8 bases between. The CDR3 sequence is 13 residues long. CDR1 and CDR2 from the germline V gene are SGHAT and FQNNGV. The CDR3: CASRFPVNTEAFF. CDR3 nucleotides: TGTGCCAGCAGGTTTCCGGTGAACACTGAAGCTTTCTTT.

The chain links TRBV5-1 to TRBJ2-2; 9 positions agree with TRBD1. Looked up from germline, CDR1 is SGHRS and CDR2 is YFSETQ. This CDR3 contains 16 residues. V lost 4 bases to trimming and J lost 5 bases; unmatched junction nucleotides: 9. CDR3 sequence (DNA): TGCGCCAGCAGCCTCCGGGACAGGGTATGGACCGGGGAGCTGTTTTTT. It specifies CASSLRDRVWTGELFF.

This clonotype has a handful of counts. The rearrangement uses TRBV7-8 and TRBJ2-1; D is possibly TRBD1 (6 bases). Germline loops: CDR1 SGHVS, CDR2 FQNEAQ. Trimming removed 5 bases at V and 6 bases at J, with 14 bases between. The CDR3 runs to 14 residues. CDR3 nucleotide sequence: TGTGCCAGCAGCCTACACAGGGTTCCCAATGAGCAGTTCTTC. Amino acid sequence: CASSLHRVPNEQFF.

This chain links TRBV18 with TRBJ2-3; 7 nucleotides line up with TRBD1. Unmatched junction bases numbered 3, after V lost 2 bases and J lost 1 base. CDR3 length equals 15 residues. Per germline, CDR1 KGHSH and CDR2 LQKENI. CDR3 coding DNA: TGTGCCAGCTCACCAAACAGGGGAGGCACAGATACGCAGTATTTT. This sequence encodes CASSPNRGGTDTQYF. The full variable domain, with the rest looked up from reference TRBV18 and TRBJ2-3, is NAGVMQNPRHLVRRRGQEARLRCSPMKGHSHVYWYRQLPEEGLKFMVYLQKENIIDESGMPKERFSAEFPKEGPSILRIQQVVRGDSAAYFCASSPNRGGTDTQYFGPGTRLTVL.

The V and J genes are TRBV5-1 and TRBJ1-4; D gene ambiguous. The CDR3 extends over 15 amino acids. Per the germline V gene, CDR1 is SGHRS and CDR2 is YFSETQ. Between the trimmed V and J ends, which lost 0 bases and 3 bases, there was a span of 9 bases. The CDR3 nucleotides read TGCGCCAGCAGCTTGGCTGGGGAGTCTAATGAAAAACTGTTTTTT. Translated, it gives CASSLAGESNEKLFF.